These 20 T cell receptor beta chains originate from one sample sequenced in a study of PD-L1 blockade in urothelial cancer. Clones were read by immunoSEQ multiplex PCR, and TCRdb kept only the in-frame ones, dropping some. There are tens of thousands of clones in the sample; 82% occur only once, and around 20% lies in the top ten. Material: PBMCs, obtained around atezolizumab (anti-PD-L1) treatment. These receptors came from a man in his sixties with urothelial cancer.

V usage is TRBV27 and J usage is TRBJ2-5; D perhaps matches TRBD1 (6 bases). V gave up 4 bases and J gave up 1 base, with 16 bases separating them. From germline, CDR1 is MNHEY and CDR2 SMNVEV (reference sequence). This CDR3 is 16 amino acids long. CDR3: CASSSPSQGVQETQYF. The CDR3 nucleotides are TGTGCCAGCAGTTCCCCATCACAGGGAGTCCAAGAGACCCAGTACTTC.

The rearrangement joins TRBV5-4 to TRBJ2-7, with 8 bases aligning to TRBD1. Germline V gene lookup returns CDR1 SGHNT and CDR2 YYREEE (reference sequence). The junction had 4 bases not matched to a gene; V was cut back by 0 bases and J by 2 bases. The CDR3 loop spans 15 amino acids. The CDR3 is CASSLAGGRTYEQYF. In DNA form, the CDR3 reads TGTGCCAGCAGCTTGGCAGGGGGCCGTACCTACGAGCAGTACTTC.

In its sample, this clone was seen once. The chain employs TRBV28 and TRBJ1-6, with D possibly TRBD1 on 6 matching bases. The CDR3 has 15 residues. Trimming removed 7 bases from V and 6 bases from J, with 16 bases in between. CDR1 is MDHEN, CDR2 SYDVKM, per germline. The CDR3 region is CASTPGGESNSPLHF. The CDR3 DNA sequence: TGTGCCAGCACCCCTGGGGGCGAGAGTAATTCACCCCTCCACTTT.

V usage is TRBV2 and J usage is TRBJ1-5, with D tentatively TRBD1 (6 bases). CDR1 SNHLY and CDR2 FYNNEI come from the germline V gene. This CDR3 is 15 amino acids long. The V end lost 2 bases, the J end lost 7 bases, and 15 bases lay between the germline ends. Here the CDR3 DNA reads TGTGCCAGCAGTGAACAGGGGCAGGTCGCGCAGCCCCAGCATTTT. Protein sequence: CASSEQGQVAQPQHF.

The genes are TRBV5-4 and TRBJ1-6, with 8 bases fitting TRBD1. Germline V CDR1 and CDR2: SGHNT, YYREEE (reference sequence). V shed 4 bases, J shed 6 bases, and the junction held 9 bases outside the gene matches. CDR3 length equals 16 residues. The CDR3 loop is CASSGGTGGSNSPLHF. CDR3 coding DNA: TGTGCCAGCAGCGGGGGGACAGGCGGGAGTAATTCACCCCTCCACTTT.

V gene TRBV6-1 combines with J gene TRBJ2-7, with D possibly matching TRBD2 (5 bases). Trimming removed 8 bases from V and 2 bases from J, with 13 bases in between. The CDR3 spans 13 residues. In germline, CDR1 is MNHNS, CDR2 SASEGT. In DNA, the CDR3 is TGTGCCAGCGGTCCGTCCGGGGCCTACGAGCAGTACTTC. Translation: CASGPSGAYEQYF.

The rearrangement joins TRBV14 to TRBJ2-7, with 7 nucleotides matching TRBD1. Germline V CDR1 and CDR2: SGHDN, FVKESK. The ends lost 1 base at V and 6 bases at J; junction bases unmatched: 3. This CDR3 is 13 amino acids long. CDR3 sequence reads: CASSQGRDSEQYF. CDR3 sequence (DNA): TGTGCCAGCAGCCAAGGCAGGGACAGCGAGCAGTACTTC.

The chain recombines TRBV19 with TRBJ1-5; D not certain. Germline CDR1 is LNHDA and CDR2 is SQIVND (reference sequence). V lost 7 bases and J lost 6, with 16 bases in between. The CDR3 has 14 residues. CDR3 nucleotides: TGTGCCAGTAAACCCTGGCAGGAAACTCAGCCCCAGCATTTT. It yields the protein CASKPWQETQPQHF.

This sequence joins TRBV2 and TRBJ2-1; no firm D call. This CDR3 is built from 11 residues. The V gene lost 7 bases and the J gene lost 10 bases, with 11 bases spanning the gap. Germline CDR1 is SNHLY and CDR2 is FYNNEI. The CDR3 region has the DNA TGTGCCAGCAAGGAGCTTGGGGAGCAGTTCTTC. This sequence encodes CASKELGEQFF.

The chain has TRBV5-1 and TRBJ1-3; possibly TRBD1 for D (6 bases). This CDR3 has 18 residues. Trimming took 0 bases from V and 0 from J, leaving 16 bases between them. In germline, CDR1 is SGHRS, CDR2 YFSETQ. The chain's CDR3 is CASSLAGGLQGSGNTIYF. In DNA, the CDR3 is TGCGCCAGCAGCTTGGCGGGCGGCCTACAGGGCTCTGGAAACACCATATATTTT.

The V call is TRBV29-1, the J call TRBJ2-3, with TRBD2 identical over 11 bases. Trimming at V came to 4 bases and at J to 5 bases, leaving 2 bases not matched to a gene. The CDR3 spans 13 residues. In germline, CDR1 is SQVTM, CDR2 ANQGSEA. CDR3 DNA sequence: TGCAGCGTTGTGACTAGCGGGGTAGATACGCAGTATTTT. This encodes CSVVTSGVDTQYF.

V usage is TRBV11-3 and J usage is TRBJ2-1; 15 nucleotides match TRBD2. Trimming cost V 0 bases and J 9 bases; bases outside gene matches: 3. The CDR3 is 16 amino acids. Germline V lookup: CDR1 SGHNT, CDR2 YENEEA. The CDR3 loop is CASSLDGLAGGTEQFF. In nucleotides, the CDR3 is TGTGCCAGCAGCTTAGATGGACTAGCGGGGGGGACTGAGCAGTTCTTC.

The gene calls are TRBV25-1 and TRBJ2-2; 7 bases line up with TRBD1. This CDR3 has 13 residues. Germline V lookup: CDR1 MGHDK, CDR2 SYGVNS. The V and J ends lost 5 bases and 6 bases, in that order; junction bases with no gene match: 3. CDR3: CASSLQGAGELFF. The CDR3 DNA is TGTGCCAGCAGTTTGCAGGGGGCCGGGGAGCTGTTTTTT.

The rearrangement links TRBV4-2 to TRBJ1-6; the D gene is possibly TRBD1 (6 bases). This CDR3 spans 15 amino acids. The V end was cut by 1 base, the J end by 9 bases, with 13 bases between. Germline assignment: CDR1 LGHNA and CDR2 YNFKEQ. As DNA, the CDR3 is TGTGCCAGCAGCCAAGTGAACAGGGAAGGTTCACCCCTCCACTTT. Translated: CASSQVNREGSPLHF.

The chain uses TRBV4-1 and TRBJ2-7, with unresolved D. With 1 base removed from V and 3 bases from J, the gap between germline ends came to 19 bases. This CDR3 spans 17 amino acids. Germline CDR1 is MGHRA and CDR2 is YSYEKL. DNA of the CDR3: TGCGCCAGCAGCCAAGCCCTTGGAAGCGCCCTACTCTACGAGCAGTACTTC. This encodes CASSQALGSALLYEQYF.

V and J are TRBV13 and TRBJ1-3; possibly TRBD1 for D (5 bases). Trimming removed 1 base from V and 3 bases from J, with 10 bases in between. This CDR3 contains 15 residues. In germline, CDR1 is PRHDT, CDR2 FYEKMQ (reference sequence). The CDR3 loop is CASSLDQGIGNTIYF. CDR3 coding DNA: TGTGCCAGCAGCTTAGACCAGGGCATTGGAAACACCATATATTTT. Together with reference TRBV13 and TRBJ1-3, the CDR3 gives the full variable domain: AAGVIQSPRHLIKEKRETATLKCYPIPRHDTVYWYQQGPGQDPQFLISFYEKMQSDKGSIPDRFSAQQFSDYHSELNMSSLELGDSALYFCASSLDQGIGNTIYFGEGSWLTVV.

The chain has TRBV5-4 and TRBJ2-7, with D perhaps matching TRBD2 (5 bases). The CDR3 is 20 amino acids. V was shortened by 2 bases and J by 2 bases, with 29 bases between the two germline ends. Germline values: CDR1 SGHNT, CDR2 YYREEE (reference sequence). Written as DNA, the CDR3 is TGTGCCAGCAGCTTACTGAGAGGGCCAGGAGATACTTCAGCCCCCTACGAGCAGTACTTC. Residues: CASSLLRGPGDTSAPYEQYF.

The J gene is TRBJ2-3, the V gene TRBV5-7, with 9 nucleotides matching TRBD2. TRBV5-7 is an open reading frame, and its role is uncertain. The CDR3 runs 17 residues. V lost 0 bases, J lost 4 bases, and 9 bases stayed unmatched. The CDR3 spells CASSLAPSGGPSDTQYF. The DNA for the CDR3 is TGTGCCAGCAGCTTGGCCCCGAGCGGGGGGCCTTCAGATACGCAGTATTTT.

The V and J genes are TRBV4-1 and TRBJ2-4, with 11 bases matching TRBD2. CDR3 length: 17 amino acids. CDR1 and CDR2 from the germline V gene are MGHRA and YSYEKL. The trim removed 2 bases at V and 5 bases at J, leaving 8 bases unmatched. The CDR3 reads CASSQLLIAGGQNIQYF. The CDR3 DNA follows: TGCGCCAGCAGCCAACTATTGATAGCGGGGGGGCAAAACATTCAGTACTTC.

The V gene is TRBV18, the J gene TRBJ1-4; 8 bases align to TRBD1. CDR1 is KGHSH and CDR2 is LQKENI in the germline V gene. Trimming at V came to 8 bases and at J to 8 bases, leaving 4 bases not matched to a gene. This CDR3 is 12 amino acids long. The CDR3 sequence is CASASGGEKLFF. The CDR3 DNA reads TGTGCCAGCGCATCAGGGGGCGAAAAACTGTTTTTT.